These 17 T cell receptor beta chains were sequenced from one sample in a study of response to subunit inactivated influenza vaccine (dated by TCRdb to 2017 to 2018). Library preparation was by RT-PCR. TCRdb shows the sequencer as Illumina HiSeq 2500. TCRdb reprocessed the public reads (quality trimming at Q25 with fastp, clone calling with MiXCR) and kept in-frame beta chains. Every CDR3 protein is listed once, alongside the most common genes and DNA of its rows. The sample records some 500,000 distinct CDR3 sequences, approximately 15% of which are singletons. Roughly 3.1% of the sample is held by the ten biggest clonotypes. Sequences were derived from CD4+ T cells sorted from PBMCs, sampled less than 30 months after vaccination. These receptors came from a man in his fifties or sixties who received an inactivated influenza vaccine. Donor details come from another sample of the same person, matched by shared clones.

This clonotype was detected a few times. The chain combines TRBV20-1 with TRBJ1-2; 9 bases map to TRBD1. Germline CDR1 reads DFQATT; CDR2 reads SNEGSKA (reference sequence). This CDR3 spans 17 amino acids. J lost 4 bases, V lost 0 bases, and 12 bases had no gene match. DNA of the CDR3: TGCAGTGCTAGAGATTGGGGACAGGGAGTTGGTGGCTATGGCTACACCTTC. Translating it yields CSARDWGQGVGGYGYTF.

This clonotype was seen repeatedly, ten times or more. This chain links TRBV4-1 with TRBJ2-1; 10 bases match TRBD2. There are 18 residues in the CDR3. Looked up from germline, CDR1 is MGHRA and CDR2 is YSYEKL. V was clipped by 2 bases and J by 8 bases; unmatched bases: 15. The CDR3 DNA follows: TGCGCCAGCAGCCAAACTAAGGGGAGCGGGGGGGCTCGGCATGAGCAGTTCTTC. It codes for CASSQTKGSGGARHEQFF.

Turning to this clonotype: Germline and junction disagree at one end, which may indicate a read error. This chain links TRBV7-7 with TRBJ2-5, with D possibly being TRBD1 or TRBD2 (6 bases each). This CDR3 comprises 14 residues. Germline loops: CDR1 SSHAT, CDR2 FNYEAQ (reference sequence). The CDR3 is CASSLRGAFETQYF. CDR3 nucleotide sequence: TGTGCTAGCAGCTTGAGGGGGGCCTTCGAGACCCAGTACTTC. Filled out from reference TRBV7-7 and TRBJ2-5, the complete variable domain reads GAGVSQSPRYKVTKRGQDVTLRCDPISSHATLYWYQQALGQGPEFLTYFNYEAQPDKSGLPSDRFSAERPEGSISTLTIQRTEQRDSAMYRCASSLRGAFETQYFGPGTRLLVL.

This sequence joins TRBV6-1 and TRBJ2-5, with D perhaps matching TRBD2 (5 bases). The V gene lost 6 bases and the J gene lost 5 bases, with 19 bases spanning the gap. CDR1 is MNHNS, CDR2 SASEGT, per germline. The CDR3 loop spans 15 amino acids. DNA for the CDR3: TGTGCCAGCAGGCCCGGGGTTGCAGCGTGGGAGACCCAGTACTTC. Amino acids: CASRPGVAAWETQYF.

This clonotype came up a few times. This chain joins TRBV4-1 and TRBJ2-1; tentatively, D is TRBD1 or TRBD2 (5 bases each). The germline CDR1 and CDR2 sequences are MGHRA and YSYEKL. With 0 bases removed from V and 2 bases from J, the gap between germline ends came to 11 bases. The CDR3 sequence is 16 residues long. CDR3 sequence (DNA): TGCGCCAGCAGCCAAGAGGGACCGAACACCTACAATGAGCAGTTCTTC. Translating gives CASSQEGPNTYNEQFF.

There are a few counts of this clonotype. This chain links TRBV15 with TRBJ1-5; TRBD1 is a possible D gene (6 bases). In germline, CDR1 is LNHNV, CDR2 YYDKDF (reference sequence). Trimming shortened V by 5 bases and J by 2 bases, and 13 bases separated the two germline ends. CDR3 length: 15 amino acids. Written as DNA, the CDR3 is TGTGCCACCAGCGTCGGGACAACAGGCAATCAGCCCCAGCATTTT. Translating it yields CATSVGTTGNQPQHF.

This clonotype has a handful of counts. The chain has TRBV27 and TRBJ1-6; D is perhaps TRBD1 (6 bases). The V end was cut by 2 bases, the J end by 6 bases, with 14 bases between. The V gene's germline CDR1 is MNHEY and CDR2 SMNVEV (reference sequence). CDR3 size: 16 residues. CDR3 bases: TGTGCCAGCAGTTTAGGGCCCGGGGGCGGTAATTCACCCCTCCACTTT. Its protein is CASSLGPGGGNSPLHF.

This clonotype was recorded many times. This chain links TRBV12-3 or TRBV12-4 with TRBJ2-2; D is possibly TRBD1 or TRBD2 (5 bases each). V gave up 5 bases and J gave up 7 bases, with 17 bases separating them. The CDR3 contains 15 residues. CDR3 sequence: CASSPPGWGIGELFF. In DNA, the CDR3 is TGTGCCAGCAGTCCCCCCGGATGGGGGATCGGGGAGCTGTTTTTT.

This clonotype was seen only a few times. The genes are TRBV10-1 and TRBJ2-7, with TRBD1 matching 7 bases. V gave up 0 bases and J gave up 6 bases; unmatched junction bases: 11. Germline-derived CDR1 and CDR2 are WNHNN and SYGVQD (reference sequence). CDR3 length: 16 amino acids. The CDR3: CASSESLDRRNSEQYF. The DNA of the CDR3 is TGCGCCAGCAGTGAGTCTTTGGACAGGCGGAATAGCGAGCAGTACTTC.

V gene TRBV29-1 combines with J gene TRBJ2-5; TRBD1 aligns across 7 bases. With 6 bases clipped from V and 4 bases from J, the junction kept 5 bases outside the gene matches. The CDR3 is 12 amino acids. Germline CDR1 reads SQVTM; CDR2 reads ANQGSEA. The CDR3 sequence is CSVGQSSETQYF. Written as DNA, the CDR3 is TGCAGCGTGGGACAGTCGTCAGAGACCCAGTACTTC.

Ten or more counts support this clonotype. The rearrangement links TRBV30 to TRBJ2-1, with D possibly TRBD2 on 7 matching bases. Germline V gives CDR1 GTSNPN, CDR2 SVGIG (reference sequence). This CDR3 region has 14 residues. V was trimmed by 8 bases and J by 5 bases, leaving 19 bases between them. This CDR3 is CANAAWGGNNEQFF. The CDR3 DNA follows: TGTGCCAACGCCGCATGGGGGGGCAACAATGAGCAGTTCTTC.

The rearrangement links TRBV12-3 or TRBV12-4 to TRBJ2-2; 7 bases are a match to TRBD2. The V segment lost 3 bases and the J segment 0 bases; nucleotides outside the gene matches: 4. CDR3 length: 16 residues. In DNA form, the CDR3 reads TGTGCCAGCAGTTTCTGGCTAGCGGCGAACACCGGGGAGCTGTTTTTT. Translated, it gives CASSFWLAANTGELFF.

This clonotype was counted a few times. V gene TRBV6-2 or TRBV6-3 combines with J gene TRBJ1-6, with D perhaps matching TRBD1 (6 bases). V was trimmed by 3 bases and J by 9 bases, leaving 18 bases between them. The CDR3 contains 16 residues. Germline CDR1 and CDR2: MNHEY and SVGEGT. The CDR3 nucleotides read TGTGCCAGCAGTTATCGACAGGCGGCGGTTGCTTCACCCCTCCACTTT. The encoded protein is CASSYRQAAVASPLHF.

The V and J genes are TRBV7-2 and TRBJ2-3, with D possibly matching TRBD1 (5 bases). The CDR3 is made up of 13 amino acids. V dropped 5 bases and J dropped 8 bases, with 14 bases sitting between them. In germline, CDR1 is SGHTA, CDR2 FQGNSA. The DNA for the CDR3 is TGTGCCAGCAGCCCGAACCAAAGGGGTACGCAGTATTTT. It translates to CASSPNQRGTQYF.

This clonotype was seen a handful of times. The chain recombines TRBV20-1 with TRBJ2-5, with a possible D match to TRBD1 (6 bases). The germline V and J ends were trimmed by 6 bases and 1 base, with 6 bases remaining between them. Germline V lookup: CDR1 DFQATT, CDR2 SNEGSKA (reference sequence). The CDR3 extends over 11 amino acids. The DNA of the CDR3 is TGCAGTGCACAGGGCCAAGAGACCCAGTACTTC. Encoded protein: CSAQGQETQYF.

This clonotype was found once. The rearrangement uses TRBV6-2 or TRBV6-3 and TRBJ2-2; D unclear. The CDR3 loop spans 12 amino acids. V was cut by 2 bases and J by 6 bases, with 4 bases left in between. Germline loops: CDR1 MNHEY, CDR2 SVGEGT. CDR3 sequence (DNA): TGTGCCAGCAGTTACAGGGCCGGGGAGCTGTTTTTT. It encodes CASSYRAGELFF.

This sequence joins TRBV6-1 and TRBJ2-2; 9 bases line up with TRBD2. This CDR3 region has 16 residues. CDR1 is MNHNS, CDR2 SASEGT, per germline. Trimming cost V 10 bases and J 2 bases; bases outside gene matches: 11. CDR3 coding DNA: TGTGCCATCCTAGCGGGGTCCAGCTTCAACACCGGGGAGCTGTTTTTT. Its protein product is CAILAGSSFNTGELFF.